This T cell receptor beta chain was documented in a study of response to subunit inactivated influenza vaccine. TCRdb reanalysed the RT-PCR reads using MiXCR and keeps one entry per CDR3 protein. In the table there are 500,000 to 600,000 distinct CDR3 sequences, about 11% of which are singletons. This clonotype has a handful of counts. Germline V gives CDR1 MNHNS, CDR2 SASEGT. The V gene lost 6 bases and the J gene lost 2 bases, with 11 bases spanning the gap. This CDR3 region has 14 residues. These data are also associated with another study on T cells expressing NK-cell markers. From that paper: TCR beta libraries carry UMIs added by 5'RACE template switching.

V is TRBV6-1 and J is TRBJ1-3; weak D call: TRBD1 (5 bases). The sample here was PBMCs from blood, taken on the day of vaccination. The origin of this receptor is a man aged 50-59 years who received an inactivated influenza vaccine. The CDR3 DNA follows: TGTGCCAGCAGCGGGGGGACGGCTGGAAACACCATATATTTT. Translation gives CASSGGTAGNTIYF.